What follows describes a single T cell receptor (beta chain). In this sample, this clone turned up a few times. The antigen it recognizes is unknown. No base qualities exist here, and no much larger clone lies one base off it. This entry comes from a study of cytomegalovirus exposure and HLA in healthy donors (dated by TCRdb to about 2017). Background on the whole study: An earlier analysis of approximately 600 of the donors reported 250 to 350 Gb of sequence data and some 120 million unique TCR beta sequences from 190 million or so T cells. In an earlier analysis of a few hundred of the donors, high-throughput TCR beta sequencing was used to judge whether each TCR beta V gene segment behaved as functional or pseudogenic. To study patterns of TCR occurrence, a later analysis re-analyzed previously published TCR beta repertoires from several hundred donors and added high-resolution HLA genotyping. The study was designed to test whether signatures of past pathogen exposure could be identified by cataloging public T cell receptors. Donor age, sex, ethnicity and CMV serostatus were compiled together with the repertoire data. The T cell repertoires of 700 or so subjects were profiled by immunosequencing and related to cytomegalovirus serostatus. Every discovery cohort repertoire had been produced on one sequencing platform. An early release that covered roughly 600 HLA-typed donors contained about 300 gigabases of sequencing data and tens of millions of unique TCR sequences. Among a few hundred genotyped donors of the cohort, an average of approximately 230,000 unique TCR beta nucleotide sequences were sequenced per donor, around 20% of them non-productive. A later genetic analysis took genome-wide SNP genotypes for about 65% of the 666 donors and used that subset as a discovery cohort. Among the approximately 420 genotyped donors, approximately 76% belonged to the genetic ancestry cluster associated with self-reported Caucasian donors. Typing coverage varied by locus: roughly 629-630 donors for A, B, C, DRB1 and DQB1; more than 500 for DQA1; around 570 for DPA1; around 490 for DPB1. Class I and class II HLA loci were covered by the typing at four-digit resolution. Roughly five DR-DQ haplotypes were handled as single units for association and clustering because linkage in the cohort was strong. A separate validation cohort of some 130 different subjects was used in addition to the approximately 670-subject first cohort. The study combined high-throughput TCR immunosequencing, statistical association of individual TCRs with disease status, and machine learning to predict cytomegalovirus infection status. Rather than drawing on any new phenotypic data, the later analysis identified candidate immune exposures from TCR beta sequences and the way those sequences occurred across donors. The research as a whole found: Linkage disequilibrium might explain the correlated functional status among segregating V segments, but an unknown experimental factor could not be ruled out. For the cohort, immune exposure information was limited to CMV serostatus. The sequencing pipeline was judged likely to have produced a cluster of highly shared sequence variants as a technical artifact. Some IMGT-functional V segments, including TRBV6-2 and TRBV6-3, could not be distinguished by the 87-base-pair reads and were therefore excluded. Only TCR beta chains were sequenced in this cohort, and the absence of alpha or paired-chain data limited detectable features. A total of 164 TCR beta chains were listed by the study as associated with cytomegalovirus. In a later analysis, HLA-associated TCR beta chains were found to be more clonally expanded and to have lower generation probabilities than equally common non-associated chains. When HLA alleles, especially DR and DQ, strongly co-occurred, attributing TCR associations to individual alleles was difficult. While some public TCRs were present in many individuals, most TCR sequences turned up only very rarely across donors. According to a later genetic analysis, donors in an Asian-associated ancestry cluster had fewer N-insertions in productive TCRs than the approximately 630-donor mean. Specific HLA alleles were associated with 18,000 or so TCR beta sequences at a false discovery rate of 0.05 in a later analysis. In a later analysis, most CMV-associated TCR beta chains were found to appear HLA-restricted, with HLA associations seemingly driven largely by CMV exposure. Cytomegalovirus status was reported to be diagnosed by the classifier with high specificity and sensitivity in both the original and validation cohorts. A later analysis reported that several top co-occurrence clusters appeared linked to parvovirus B19, influenza, CMV and Epstein-Barr virus. Because counts were too low, roughly 18 rarely observed V segments, including chromosome 9 orphons, were left out of the earlier analysis of 587 of the donors. A later analysis found that TCR association rates varied across HLA loci, with DRB1 alleles showing the most associated TCRs and HLA-C alleles the fewest. Sequencing depth was assumed to be roughly uniform across donors in the presence/absence analyses, though that assumption may not hold. A later genetic analysis associated a missense DCLRE1C variant with V-gene and J-gene trimming of TCR beta chains, and an independent cohort replicated the association. Broadly in line with IMGT annotations, most TCR beta V segments showed up in productive rearrangements about 87% or about 30% of the time in an earlier analysis of 450 to 750 of the donors. Because HLA typing was missing for some donors at each locus, association tests included only the typed subset. The authors suggested that the approach could potentially be generalized to other disease states and immunological phenotypes. A further reported finding was that TCR beta sequences accurately predicted the HLA-A and HLA-B alleles for most subjects in the first cohort. In vitro tests confirmed that a few of the cytomegalovirus-associated TCR beta chains recognize cytomegalovirus antigens.

The cohort consisted of hundreds of healthy bone marrow donors. At the time of sampling, all cohort members were nominally healthy, though unrecorded immune exposures were likely present. The donor was CMV seronegative and belonged to the group of more than 300 seronegative cohort members. A peripheral blood sample was collected from each donor, and TCR beta sequencing was performed on peripheral blood mononuclear cells. The Qiagen DNeasy Blood Extraction Kit was used to extract genomic DNA from the blood cell samples. Libraries were built with the immunoSEQ multiplex PCR assay. For the multiplex PCR, a mixture combining 60 forward primers for TCR Vbeta segments and 13 reverse primers for TCR Jbeta segments was used. The CDR3 region of rearranged TCR beta genes was amplified from genomic DNA with a multiplex PCR assay. The Illumina HiSeq System was used to sequence the amplified TCR beta libraries as 87-base-pair reads. Turning to the authors' computational methods: Across the roughly 670 repertoires, a later analysis counted 60 million to 90 million unique TCR beta chains, roughly 11 million of which were shared by at least two donors. A nearest-neighbor algorithm error-corrected the raw reads and collapsed the reads into unique sequences, merging closely related sequences to remove PCR and sequencing errors. Alignment of CDR3 sequences to IMGT reference sequences was used to assign V, D and J gene segments. For a sequence to be retained, a match of at least six nucleotides was required to both a V gene segment and a J gene segment. Rearrangements were called productive when the CDR3 lacked stop codons and stayed in frame with V and J; all others were non-productive. Following IMGT convention, CDR3 was defined as the stretch from the second conserved V-encoded cysteine up to the conserved J-encoded phenylalanine. Sequences without an unambiguous match to a single V gene segment were excluded from the earlier analysis of about 600 of the donors. An earlier analysis of 587 of the donors classified V segments as functional when productive rearrangements were above 56.7% and as segregating when the standard deviation between donors was above 5%. A statistical classification framework was built for diagnosing cytomegalovirus status from the catalog of TCR beta chain sequences. In a later analysis, TCR nucleotide sequences were compared against IMGT/GENE-DB human TR gene sequences so that V and J genes could be assigned. In a later analysis, CDR3 sequences and most-parsimonious VDJ recombination scenarios were assigned using the TCRdist pipeline. A later analysis defined each TCR beta chain by its CDR3 amino acid sequence plus V-gene family, and excluded reads lacking a unique V-gene family. In a later analysis, fewer than 600 highly shared, low-generation-probability nucleotide sequences were removed to address suspected cross-contamination and a sequencing artifact. In a later analysis, a clonal expansion index was calculated for each public chain from normalized within-repertoire ranks of inferred template counts. In a later analysis, generation probabilities were computed using a VDJ recombination model fitted to out-of-frame rearrangements, and the results were checked against IGoR. A later analysis scored TCR-TCR, TCR-HLA and TCR-CMV co-occurrence with hypergeometric tests, applying a repertoire-size bias correction to TCR pairs. False discovery rates were estimated in a later analysis by permuting HLA or CMV assignments 20 times. In a later analysis, co-occurring TCRs were grouped with DBSCAN, and TCRdist sequence similarity was added when clustering was performed within HLA-allele-positive subsets. For co-occurrence clustering, repertoires with fewer than 30,000 or more than 120,000 public chains were excluded, along with roughly five repertoires with anomalous nucleotide sharing. TCRdb took this table from immuneACCESS and kept in-frame rearrangements with V and J called. Such tables lack part of the clones; where checked against another copy, unresolved V genes explain under half of the gap, and the rest is unexplained. The V and J calls and clone size come from that table; D and trimming were worked out from the DNA. This sample comprises 200,000 or so clones, approximately 78% of them detected only once. The ten largest clones capture about 3% of the sample.

The germline V gene yields MNHNS for CDR1 and SASEGT for CDR2. Including the terminal cysteine and phenylalanine, the CDR3 comprises 12 residues. Only the CDR3 region is kept as DNA, spanning 36 bases read in frame from base 1. V gives up 11 bases and J gives up 2 bases, and the segment between their germline ends measures 13 bases. Here the chain combines TRBV6-1 and TRBJ2-7, and the D gene may be TRBD1, 6 bases matching. The sample comprised PBMCs. The receptor comes from a man in his thirties or forties in good health and CMV-seronegative. The DNA is as follows: TGTGCCGTTACAGGGTTCACCTACGAGCAGTACTTC. Its translation is CAVTGFTYEQYF.